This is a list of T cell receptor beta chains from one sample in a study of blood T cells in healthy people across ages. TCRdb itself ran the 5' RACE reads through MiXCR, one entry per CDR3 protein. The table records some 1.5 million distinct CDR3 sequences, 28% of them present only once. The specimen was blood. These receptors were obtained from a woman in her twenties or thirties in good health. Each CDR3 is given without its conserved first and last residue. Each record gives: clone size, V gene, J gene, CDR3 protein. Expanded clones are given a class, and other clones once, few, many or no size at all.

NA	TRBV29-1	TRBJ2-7	SVGGRAYEQY
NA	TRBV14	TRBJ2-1	ASSQDVLAGGYNEQF
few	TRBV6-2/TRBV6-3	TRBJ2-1	ASSSGTRDRRF
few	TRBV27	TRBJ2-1	ASSLEPQGEYNEQF
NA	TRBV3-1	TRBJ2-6	ASTFHSGANVLT
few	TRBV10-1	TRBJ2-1	ASSDRLAGGVNEQF
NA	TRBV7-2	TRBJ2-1	ASSPLVGDSEQF
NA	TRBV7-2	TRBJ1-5	ATSLGRTGTSNQPQH
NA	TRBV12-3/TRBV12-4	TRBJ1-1	ASSFPGQGGTEAF
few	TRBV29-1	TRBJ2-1	SVENPSVPYNEQF
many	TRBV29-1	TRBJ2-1	SVPPGSHSYNEQF
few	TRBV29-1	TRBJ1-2	SVQAANYGYT
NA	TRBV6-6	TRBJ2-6	ASSKEGSGANVLT
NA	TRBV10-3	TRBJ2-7	AIRVERAYEQY
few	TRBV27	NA	ASSPMYKYEQY
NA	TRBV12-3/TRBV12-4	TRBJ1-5	ASSAGTGHSNQPQH
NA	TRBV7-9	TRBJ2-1	ASSPRKSSYNERF
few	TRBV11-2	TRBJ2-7	ASSLVPPSGIAYEQY
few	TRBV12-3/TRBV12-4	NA	ASRKAASGGWETQY
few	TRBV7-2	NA	ACSPTSRGREETQY
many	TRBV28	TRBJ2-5	ASSFGVAETQY
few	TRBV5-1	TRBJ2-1	ASSLITSGVGTEQF
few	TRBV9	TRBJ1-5	ASSVGWGGDQPQH
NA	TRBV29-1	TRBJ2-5	SVEDPWTSAPPETQY
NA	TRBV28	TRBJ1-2	ASSDRLNYGYT
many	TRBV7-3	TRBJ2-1	ASSFQPVNEQF
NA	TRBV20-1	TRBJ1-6	SAWAADGNSPLH
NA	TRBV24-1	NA	ATNDMHGETQY
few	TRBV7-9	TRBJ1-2	ASSPRWGPNYGYT